What follows is one TCR beta chain and its context. This clone has just a few counts. This clone's antigen is unknown. The record has no base qualities; no much larger clone is one base away. From a lookup of the germline V gene, CDR1 and CDR2 are SNHLY and FYNNEI. The CDR3 holds 15 amino acids from the cysteine to the phenylalanine. CDR3 DNA only is kept here, 45 bases in frame from base 1. Trimming removed 6 bases from V and 6 bases from J; the gene matches leave 8 bases unexplained. Using the immunoSEQ assay, TCRB CDR3 regions were amplified from approximately 1.9 micrograms of genomic DNA, or from all available DNA when less than that was on hand. The multiplex PCR relied on 60 forward primers for TCR V beta segments and 13 reverse primers for J beta segments. To estimate reads per starting template, synthetic control templates were spiked into each sample at limiting dilution. Sequencing produced 87 bp reads on the Illumina HiSeq System. For the original study's pipeline: PCR and sequencing errors were removed by merging closely related sequences with a nearest neighbor algorithm. TCR overlap was defined as the percentage of unique tumor TCR beta sequences that were also found in the peripheral blood of the same patient. The clones in this table, taken by TCRdb from immuneACCESS, are in-frame only. Not every clone is retained; where verified, under half of the shortfall comes from an unresolved V gene, and the cause of the rest is unknown. For V, J and clone size, that table is used; D and trimming come from the DNA. This sample holds 93,000 or so clones; over 60% were observed only once. The ten largest clones add up to roughly 5.6% of the sample.

Selection of patients required sufficient residual fresh-frozen tumor tissue and over two years of available survival data. Molecular status otherwise varied across the glioblastoma patients, but none of them carried an isocitrate dehydrogenase mutation. PBMC were collected before vaccination, two weeks after the third vaccination, and at tumor progression when it occurred. The Qiagen DNeasy Blood extraction Kit was used to extract genomic DNA. The data were taken from a study of glioma-infiltrating T cells after dendritic cell vaccination listed by TCRdb under 2016. About the full investigation: The cohort included around 15 glioblastoma patients drawn from Phase I and II dendritic cell vaccination trials, of whom 9 were newly diagnosed and 6 had recurrent disease. Between the early 2000s and the early 2010s, the patients were given dendritic cell vaccination pulsed with autologous tumor lysate. The vaccine consisted of monocyte-derived dendritic cells cultured seven to eight days with IL-4 and GM-CSF, then pulsed overnight with autologous tumor lysate. Each patient got three intradermal injections of the dendritic cell vaccine, spaced at biweekly intervals, in the arm below the axilla. Deep sequencing of TCR beta CDR3 regions was used to quantify tumor-infiltrating lymphocyte content and compare tumor and blood repertoires in dendritic cell-vaccinated glioblastoma patients. TCR sequencing metrics, including TIL content and tumor-blood repertoire overlap, were correlated with survival after dendritic cell vaccination.

Overall study outcomes, separate from this receptor: The TCR overlap response model with three groups was called speculative and said to need prospective validation. The cohort was small and heterogeneous, few patients had complete blood and tumor sets, and even fewer had initial-recurrent tumor pairs. After dendritic cell vaccination, a higher estimated pretreatment TIL content predicted longer time to progression and overall survival. TCR clonality showed no direct relationship with survival, which suggests that a diverse polyclonal response may matter.

Specimen: blood, collected before dendritic cell vaccination. The sequence joins TRBV2 to TRBJ2-7, and TRBD2 matches 13 of the central bases. The clonotype comes from a human donor with glioblastoma. The bases read TGTGCCAGCAGCGAAACTAGCGGGGGGGCGGGCGAGCAGTACTTC. It translates to CASSETSGGAGEQYF. The CDR3, completed at both ends by the reference TRBV2 and TRBJ2-7 genes, gives the full variable domain EPEVTQTPSHQVTQMGQEVILRCVPISNHLYFYWYRQILGQKVEFLVSFYNNEISEKSEIFDDQFSVERPDGSNFTLKIRSTKLEDSAMYFCASSETSGGAGEQYFGPGTRLTVT.